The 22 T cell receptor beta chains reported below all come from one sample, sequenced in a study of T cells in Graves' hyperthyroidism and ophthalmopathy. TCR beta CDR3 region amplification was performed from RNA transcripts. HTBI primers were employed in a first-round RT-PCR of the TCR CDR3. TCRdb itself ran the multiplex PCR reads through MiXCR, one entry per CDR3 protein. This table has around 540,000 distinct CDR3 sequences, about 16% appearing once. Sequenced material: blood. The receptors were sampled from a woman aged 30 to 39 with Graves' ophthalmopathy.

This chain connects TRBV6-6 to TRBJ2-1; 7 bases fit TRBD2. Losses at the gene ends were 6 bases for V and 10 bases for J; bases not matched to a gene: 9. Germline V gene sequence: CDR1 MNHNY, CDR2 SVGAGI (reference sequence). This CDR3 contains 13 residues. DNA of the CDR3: TGTGCCAGCAGCTTACTCCTAGCGGCCGAGCAGTTCTTC. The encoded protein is CASSLLLAAEQFF.

The CDR3: CASALEGSNTDTQYF. The CDR3, as DNA: TGTGCCAGCGCCCTGGAAGGCAGTAACACAGATACGCAGTATTTT. This sequence joins TRBV2 and TRBJ2-3, with D uncertain. Germline V gives CDR1 SNHLY, CDR2 FYNNEI. The CDR3 is 15 residues long. V was trimmed by 8 bases and J by 2 bases, leaving 17 bases between them.

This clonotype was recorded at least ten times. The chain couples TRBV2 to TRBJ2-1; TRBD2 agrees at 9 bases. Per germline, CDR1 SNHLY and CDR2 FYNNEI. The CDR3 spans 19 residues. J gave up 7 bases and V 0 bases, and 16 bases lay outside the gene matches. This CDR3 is CASSEAVISGRIGANEQFF. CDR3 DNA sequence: TGTGCCAGCAGTGAAGCCGTTATTAGCGGGAGAATAGGGGCGAATGAGCAGTTCTTC. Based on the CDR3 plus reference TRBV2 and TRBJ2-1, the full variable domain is EPEVTQTPSHQVTQMGQEVILRCVPISNHLYFYWYRQILGQKVEFLVSFYNNEISEKSEIFDDQFSVERPDGSNFTLKIRSTKLEDSAMYFCASSEAVISGRIGANEQFFGPGTRLTVL.

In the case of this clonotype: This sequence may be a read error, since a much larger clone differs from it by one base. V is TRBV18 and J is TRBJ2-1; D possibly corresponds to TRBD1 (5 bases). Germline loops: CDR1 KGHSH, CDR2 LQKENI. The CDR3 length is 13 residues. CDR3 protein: CASRPDNYNEQSF. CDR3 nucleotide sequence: TGTGCCAGCAGGCCGGACAATTACAATGAGCAGTCCTTC.

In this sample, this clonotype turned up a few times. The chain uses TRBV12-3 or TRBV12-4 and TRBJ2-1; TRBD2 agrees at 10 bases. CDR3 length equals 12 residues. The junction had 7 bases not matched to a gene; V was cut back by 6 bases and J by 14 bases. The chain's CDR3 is CASRLAGPGKFF. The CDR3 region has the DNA TGTGCCAGCAGACTAGCGGGACCTGGGAAGTTCTTC.

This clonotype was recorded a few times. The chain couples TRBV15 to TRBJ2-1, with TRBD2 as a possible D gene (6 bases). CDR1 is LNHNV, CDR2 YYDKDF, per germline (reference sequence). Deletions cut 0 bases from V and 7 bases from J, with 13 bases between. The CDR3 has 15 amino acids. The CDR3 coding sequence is TGTGCCACCAGCAGAGATGTCCGGGACTCAAATGAGCAGTTCTTC. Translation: CATSRDVRDSNEQFF.

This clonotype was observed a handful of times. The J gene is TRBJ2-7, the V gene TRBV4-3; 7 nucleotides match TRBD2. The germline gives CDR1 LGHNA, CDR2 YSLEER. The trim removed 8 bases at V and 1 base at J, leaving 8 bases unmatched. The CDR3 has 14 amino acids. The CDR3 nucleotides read TGCGCCAGCTCCCCGGGGGAGGGTTCCTACGAGCAGTACTTC. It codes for CASSPGEGSYEQYF.

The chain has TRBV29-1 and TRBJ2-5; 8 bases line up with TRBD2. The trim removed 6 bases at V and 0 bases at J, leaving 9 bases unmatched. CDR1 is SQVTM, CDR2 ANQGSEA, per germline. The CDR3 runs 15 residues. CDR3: CSVCPPGGYQETQYF. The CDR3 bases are TGCAGCGTCTGTCCCCCGGGAGGGTACCAAGAGACCCAGTACTTC.

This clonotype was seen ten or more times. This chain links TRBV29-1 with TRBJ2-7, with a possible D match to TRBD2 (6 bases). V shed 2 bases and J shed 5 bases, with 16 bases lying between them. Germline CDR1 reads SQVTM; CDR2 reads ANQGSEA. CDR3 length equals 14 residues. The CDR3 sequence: CSVERPGGINEQYF. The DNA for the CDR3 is TGCAGCGTTGAACGGCCCGGGGGAATCAACGAGCAGTACTTC.

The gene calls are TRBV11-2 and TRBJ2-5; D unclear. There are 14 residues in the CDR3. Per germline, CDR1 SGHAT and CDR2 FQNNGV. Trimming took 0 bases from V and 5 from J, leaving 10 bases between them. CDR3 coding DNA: TGTGCCAGCAGCTTAGAAAGAATCTTGGAGACCCAGTACTTC. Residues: CASSLERILETQYF.

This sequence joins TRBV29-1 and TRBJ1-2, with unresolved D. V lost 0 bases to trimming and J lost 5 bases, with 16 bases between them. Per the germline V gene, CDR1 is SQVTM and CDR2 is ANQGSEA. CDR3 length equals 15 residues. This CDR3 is CSVEDLSVIPYGYTF. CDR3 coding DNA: TGCAGCGTTGAAGATCTTTCAGTAATTCCGTATGGCTACACCTTC. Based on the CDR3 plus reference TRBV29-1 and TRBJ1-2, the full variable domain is SAVISQKPSRDICQRGTSLTIQCQVDSQVTMMFWYRQQPGQSLTLIATANQGSEATYESGFVIDKFPISRPNLTFSTLTVSNMSPEDSSIYLCSVEDLSVIPYGYTFGSGTRLTVV.

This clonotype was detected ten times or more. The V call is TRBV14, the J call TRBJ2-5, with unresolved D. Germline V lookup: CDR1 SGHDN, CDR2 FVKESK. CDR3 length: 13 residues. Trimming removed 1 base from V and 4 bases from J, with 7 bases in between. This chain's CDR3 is CASSQAGGETQYF. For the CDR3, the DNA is TGTGCCAGCAGCCAAGCGGGCGGAGAGACCCAGTACTTC.

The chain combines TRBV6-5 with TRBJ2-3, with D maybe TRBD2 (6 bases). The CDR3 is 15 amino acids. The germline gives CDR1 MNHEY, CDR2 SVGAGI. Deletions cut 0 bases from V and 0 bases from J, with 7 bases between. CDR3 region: CASSYSGTSTDTQYF. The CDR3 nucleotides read TGTGCCAGCAGTTACTCGGGGACTAGCACAGATACGCAGTATTTT.

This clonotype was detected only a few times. The CDR3 DNA reads TGTGCCAGCAGCGTAGTAGGGGACGAAGATACGCAGTATTTT. Its protein product is CASSVVGDEDTQYF. V and J are TRBV9 and TRBJ2-3, with D perhaps assigned TRBD1 or TRBD2 (5 bases each). The CDR3 has 14 residues. Germline lookup yields CDR1 SGDLS and CDR2 YYNGEE. V lost 0 bases and J lost 5, with 10 bases in between.

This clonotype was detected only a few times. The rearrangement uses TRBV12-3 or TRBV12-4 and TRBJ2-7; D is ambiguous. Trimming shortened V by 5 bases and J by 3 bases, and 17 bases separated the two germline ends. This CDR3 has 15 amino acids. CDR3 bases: TGTGCCAGCAGTAAGGGCAGCGACCTCCGCTACGAGCAGTACTTC. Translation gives CASSKGSDLRYEQYF.

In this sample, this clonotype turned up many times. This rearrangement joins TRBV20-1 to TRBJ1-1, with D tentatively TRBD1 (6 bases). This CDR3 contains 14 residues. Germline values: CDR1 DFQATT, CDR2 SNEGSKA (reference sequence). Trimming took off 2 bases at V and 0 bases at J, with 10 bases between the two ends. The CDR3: CSARRGAMNTEAFF. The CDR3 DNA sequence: TGCAGTGCTAGAAGGGGGGCGATGAACACTGAAGCTTTCTTT.

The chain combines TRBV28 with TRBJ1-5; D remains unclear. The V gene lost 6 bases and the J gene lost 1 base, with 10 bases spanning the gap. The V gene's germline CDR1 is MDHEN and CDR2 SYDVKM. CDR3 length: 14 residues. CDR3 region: CASSHTPSNQPQHF. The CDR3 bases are TGTGCCAGCAGCCATACACCGAGCAATCAGCCCCAGCATTTT.

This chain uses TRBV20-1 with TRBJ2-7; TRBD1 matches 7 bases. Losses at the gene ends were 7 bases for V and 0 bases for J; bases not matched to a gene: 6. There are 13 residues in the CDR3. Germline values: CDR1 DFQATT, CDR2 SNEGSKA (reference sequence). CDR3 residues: CSVTGTASYEQYF. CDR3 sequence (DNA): TGCAGTGTTACGGGGACAGCCTCCTACGAGCAGTACTTC.

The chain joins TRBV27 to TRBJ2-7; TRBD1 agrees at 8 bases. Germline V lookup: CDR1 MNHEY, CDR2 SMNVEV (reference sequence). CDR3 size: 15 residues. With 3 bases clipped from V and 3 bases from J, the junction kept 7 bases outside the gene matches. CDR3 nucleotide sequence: TGTGCCAGCAGTTTTTTTGAGGGACAGGTCTACGAGCAGTACTTC. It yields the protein CASSFFEGQVYEQYF.

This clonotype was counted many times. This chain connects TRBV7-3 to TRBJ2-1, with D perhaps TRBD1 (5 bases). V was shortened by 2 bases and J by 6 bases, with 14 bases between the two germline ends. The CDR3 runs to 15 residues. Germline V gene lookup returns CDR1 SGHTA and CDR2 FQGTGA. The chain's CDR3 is CASSLPGLTVNEQFF. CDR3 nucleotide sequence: TGTGCCAGCAGCTTACCAGGGTTAACTGTCAATGAGCAGTTCTTC.

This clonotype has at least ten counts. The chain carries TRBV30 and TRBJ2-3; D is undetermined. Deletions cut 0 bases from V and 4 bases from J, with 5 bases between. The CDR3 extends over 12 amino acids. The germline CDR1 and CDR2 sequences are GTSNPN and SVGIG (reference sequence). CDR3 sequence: CAWSVQSDTQYF. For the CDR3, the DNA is TGTGCCTGGAGTGTACAATCAGATACGCAGTATTTT.

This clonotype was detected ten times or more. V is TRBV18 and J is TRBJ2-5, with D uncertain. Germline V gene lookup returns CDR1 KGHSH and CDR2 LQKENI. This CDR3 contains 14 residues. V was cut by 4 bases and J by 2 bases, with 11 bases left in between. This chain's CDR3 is CASSLTENQETQYF. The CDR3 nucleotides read TGTGCCAGCTCACTGACGGAGAATCAAGAGACCCAGTACTTC.